Listed below are T cell receptor beta chains from one sample, sequenced in a study of shared clonotypes between healthy human individuals. Produced via immunoSEQ multiplex PCR; TCRdb's table is partial and in-frame only. The sample records roughly 2.6 million clones, around 94% being singletons. What was sequenced was naive CD4+ T cells sorted from blood. The receptors originated from a man between 18 and 35 years old in good health. CDR3s include the opening cysteine and the closing phenylalanine or tryptophan. A D gene is named only where the DNA matches it firmly. Not all rows give a size; the values are once, few, many and, for expanded clones, a class.

d_gene,abundance,v_gene,j_gene,CDR3aa,CDR3nt
-,once,TRBV28,TRBJ2-3,CASSFGDRHGDTQYF,TGTGCCAGCAGTTTTGGGGACCGACACGGAGATACGCAGTATTTT
-,-,TRBV5-3,TRBJ2-7,CARSGYEQYF,TGTGCCAGAAGCGGCTACGAGCAGTACTTC
TRBD1,-,TRBV6-6,TRBJ1-3,CASTRQGTPGNTIYF,TGTGCCAGCACCCGACAGGGTACGCCTGGAAACACCATATATTTT
-,few,TRBV11-2,TRBJ1-2,CASSLGENNGYGYTF,TGTGCCAGCAGCTTAGGGGAGAACAATGGCTATGGCTACACCTTC
TRBD2,-,TRBV6-1,TRBJ2-2,CASITSGTTGELFF,TGTGCCAGCATTACTAGCGGCACCACCGGGGAGCTGTTTTTT
-,-,TRBV7-3,TRBJ2-2,CASSLGGPKGELFF,TGTGCCAGCAGCTTAGGGGGCCCCAAGGGGGAGCTGTTTTTT
TRBD1,-,TRBV18,TRBJ2-7,CASSPVGGQGVDEQYF,TGTGCCAGCTCACCCGTCGGGGGACAGGGCGTTGACGAGCAGTACTTC
TRBD2,-,TRBV5-4,TRBJ2-2,CASSRITTSGGELFF,TGTGCCAGCAGCAGAATAACCACTAGCGGGGGGGAGCTGTTTTTT
-,-,TRBV19,TRBJ1-2,CASRLNNGPYGYTF,TGTGCCAGTCGGTTAAACAACGGACCGTATGGCTACACCTTC
-,-,TRBV6-1,TRBJ2-3,CASSEGRVGSDTQYF,TGTGCCAGCAGTGAGGGCAGAGTAGGGTCAGATACGCAGTATTTT
-,-,TRBV7-9,TRBJ2-4,CASSLGVGANIQYF,TGTGCCAGCAGCTTAGGGGTGGGAGCAAACATTCAGTACTTC
-,-,TRBV1,TRBJ2-7,CTSSLHRDLRYEQYF,TGCACCAGCAGCCTACACCGGGACTTGCGGTACGAGCAGTACTTC
-,few,TRBV25-1,TRBJ1-1,CASIGNTEAFF,TGTGCCAGCATAGGGAACACTGAAGCTTTCTTT
-,-,TRBV7-2,TRBJ1-2,CASSLEGGYTF,TGTGCCAGCAGCTTAGAAGGGGGCTACACCTTC
TRBD2,-,TRBV5-6,TRBJ2-5,CASSLAGLAGGHETQYF,TGTGCCAGCAGCTTGGCGGGACTAGCGGGAGGTCATGAGACCCAGTACTTC
-,-,TRBV19,TRBJ2-1,CASSRVEGSGVKQFF,TGTGCCAGTAGTCGAGTGGAGGGATCAGGGGTAAAGCAGTTCTTC
-,-,TRBV19,TRBJ1-5,CASSIVAGNQPQHF,TGTGCCAGTAGTATAGTTGCGGGAAATCAGCCCCAGCATTTT
TRBD1,-,TRBV5-1,TRBJ2-7,CASSLVAGGTYEQYF,TGCGCCAGCAGCTTGGTTGCAGGGGGCACCTACGAGCAGTACTTC
-,once,TRBV4-2,TRBJ2-3,CASSQEEGGPTDTQYF,TGTGCCAGCAGCCAAGAGGAGGGGGGGCCGACAGATACGCAGTATTTT
-,-,TRBV11-2,TRBJ1-4,CASSLAGRPIEKLFF,TGTGCCAGCAGCTTAGCTGGCAGGCCTATTGAAAAACTGTTTTTT
-,-,TRBV19,TRBJ1-5,CASSIALKFGGGVYSNQPQHF,TGTGCCAGTAGTATCGCGTTGAAGTTCGGTGGCGGGGTCTATAGCAATCAGCCCCAGCATTTT
TRBD2,-,TRBV28,TRBJ2-7,CASSLNPAGVKSYEQYF,TGTGCCAGCAGTTTGAATCCAGCGGGGGTGAAATCCTACGAGCAGTACTTC
TRBD2,-,TRBV19,TRBJ2-5,CATLGRGTQETQYF,TGTGCCACCCTTGGGAGGGGCACCCAAGAGACCCAGTACTTC
-,-,TRBV9,TRBJ2-7,CASSADGSYSYEQYF,TGTGCCAGCAGTGCGGACGGGTCCTACTCCTACGAGCAGTACTTC
TRBD1,once,TRBV19,TRBJ2-5,CASSIRSVGPARGKETQYF,TGTGCCAGTAGTATCAGGTCCGTGGGGCCCGCCAGGGGGAAAGAGACCCAGTACTTC
TRBD1,-,TRBV12-5,TRBJ1-1,CASGGQGQGTEAFF,TGTGCTAGTGGTGGACAGGGCCAGGGCACTGAAGCTTTCTTT
TRBD2,once,TRBV5-4,TRBJ2-1,CASSLKSAGRDEQFF,TGTGCCAGCAGCTTAAAGTCGGCGGGGAGGGATGAGCAGTTCTTC
TRBD1,-,TRBV7-2,TRBJ1-6,CASSFGQGRNNSPLHF,TGTGCCAGCAGCTTTGGACAGGGGAGGAATAATTCACCCCTCCACTTT
TRBD1,-,TRBV4-1,TRBJ1-2,CASRKEAGGYGYTF,TGCGCCAGCAGGAAAGAGGCAGGGGGCTATGGCTACACCTTC
-,-,TRBV5-5,TRBJ1-5,CASSPTQSNQPQHF,TGTGCCAGCAGCCCAACGCAGAGCAATCAGCCCCAGCATTTT
TRBD2,-,TRBV19,TRBJ2-1,CATQRGLAGVEQFF,TGTGCCACTCAACGGGGACTAGCGGGAGTTGAGCAGTTCTTC
-,-,TRBV2,TRBJ2-7,CASASLREQYF,TGTGCCAGCGCATCCCTACGGGAGCAGTACTTC
-,-,TRBV30,TRBJ1-2,CAWSGSGGYTF,TGTGCCTGGAGTGGGTCTGGGGGCTACACCTTC
-,-,TRBV27,TRBJ2-2,CASSLRPGVNTGELFF,TGTGCCAGCAGTTTACGTCCGGGAGTAAACACCGGGGAGCTGTTTTTT
-,-,TRBV10-3,TRBJ1-5,CAISESTSQGSNQPQHF,TGTGCCATCAGTGAGTCGACGAGCCAGGGTAGCAATCAGCCCCAGCATTTT
-,-,TRBV5-1,TRBJ2-1,CASSLAGSDEQFF,TGCGCCAGCAGCTTGGCGGGTTCTGATGAGCAGTTCTTC
-,-,TRBV7-2,TRBJ1-5,CASSLGRGWGQPQHF,TGTGCCAGCAGCTTAGGAAGGGGATGGGGTCAGCCCCAGCATTTT
-,-,TRBV6-1,TRBJ2-7,CASTEGIISAQYF,TGTGCCAGCACCGAGGGCATTATATCGGCGCAGTACTTC
-,-,TRBV18,TRBJ2-3,CASLNTDTQYF,TGTGCCAGTCTGAACACAGATACGCAGTATTTT
-,-,TRBV27,TRBJ1-6,CASSFWGENSPLHF,TGTGCCAGCAGTTTCTGGGGGGAGAATTCACCCCTCCACTTT
-,-,TRBV25-1,TRBJ1-4,CASSATGSREKLFF,TGTGCCAGCAGTGCCACAGGGAGTCGGGAAAAACTGTTTTTT
-,once,TRBV10-2,TRBJ1-5,CASSPDRSQPQHF,TGCGCCAGCAGTCCCGACAGGAGTCAGCCCCAGCATTTT
-,-,TRBV4-2,TRBJ2-2,CASSQDQRLSNTGELFF,TGTGCCAGCAGCCAAGATCAGCGGTTATCGAACACCGGGGAGCTGTTTTTT
TRBD1,once,TRBV7-8,TRBJ1-1,CASSSGQGVNTEAFF,TGTGCCAGCAGCTCGGGACAGGGAGTGAACACTGAAGCTTTCTTT
-,-,TRBV5-4,TRBJ1-1,CASSPTVVGVNTEAFF,TGTGCCAGCAGCCCGACGGTGGTAGGCGTGAACACTGAAGCTTTCTTT
-,-,TRBV18,TRBJ2-1,CASSPPTKGSWDNEQFF,TGTGCCAGCTCACCGCCGACAAAGGGGTCTTGGGACAATGAGCAGTTCTTC
-,-,TRBV15,TRBJ2-7,CATSRDIGREQYF,TGTGCCACCAGCAGAGATATCGGGCGCGAGCAGTACTTC
-,-,TRBV6-6,TRBJ2-3,CASSYGTGPQYF,TGTGCCAGCAGTTACGGAACAGGTCCGCAGTATTTT